This T cell receptor (beta chain) was identified during a study of shared clonotypes between healthy human individuals. About the study: Three plates were used per donor for CD4 naive, three for CD4 memory, two for CD8 naive and one for CD8 memory. Study observations and caveats: The study generally estimated greater richness for naive than memory subsets.

At a deep level, the assay was run. The authors loaded 150 to 250 ng DNA, tens of thousands of T cell genomes, into sorted-subset replicate PCRs. Some clones are missing from TCRdb's copy, which holds only in-frame ones; the method was immunoSEQ multiplex PCR. The sample carries roughly 2 million clones, less than 95% recorded once. Trimming pared 2 bases from V and 4 bases from J, leaving 12 bases between. Germline V gives CDR1 MNHEY, CDR2 SMNVEV (reference sequence). The CDR3 loop spans 15 amino acids. Naive CD8 cells, CD45RO-negative and positively selected for CCR7, excluded terminally differentiated effector memory CD45RA+ cells. Note on this clone: As yet, its antigen is unknown. This sample also contains other DNA sequences that code for the same CDR3.

This rearrangement joins TRBV27 to TRBJ2-1; D may be TRBD2 (6 bases). The sequenced material came from naive CD8+ T cells sorted from blood. The clonotype was recovered from a man aged 18 to 35 in good health. The CDR3 spells CASSLRGGAYNEQFF. The CDR3 nucleotides read TGTGCCAGCAGTTTAAGGGGCGGGGCATACAATGAGCAGTTCTTC.